One and the same sample provided the 14 T cell receptor beta chains below, sequenced in a study of OX40 agonist ivuxolimab in advanced cancers. Using immunoSEQ multiplex PCR, the repertoire was profiled, and TCRdb retains in-frame clones only, with some absent. The table records around 50,000 clones, over 80% of them present only once. The sample consisted of CD4+ or CD8+ T cells sorted from blood, taken in a trial of the OX40 agonist ivuxolimab. The receptors originated from an adult with an advanced solid tumor such as melanoma, head and neck, liver or kidney cancer.

The rearrangement joins TRBV5-1 to TRBJ1-1; 7 positions agree with TRBD1. The V segment lost 4 bases and the J segment 3 bases; nucleotides outside the gene matches: 6. There are 14 residues in the CDR3. Germline V gene data show CDR1 as SGHRS and CDR2 as YFSETQ. The DNA for the CDR3 is TGCGCCAGCAGCAGGGCCGGGACAGACACTGAAGCTTTCTTT. Translating it yields CASSRAGTDTEAFF.

Only a few counts were recorded for this clone. The chain combines TRBV11-2 with TRBJ2-1; no clear D. Per germline, CDR1 SGHAT and CDR2 FQNNGV. With 0 bases removed from V and 7 bases from J, the gap between germline ends came to 7 bases. This CDR3 has 13 residues. In nucleotides, the CDR3 is TGTGCCAGCAGCTTAGATCCCCAAAATGAGCAGTTCTTC. Translated: CASSLDPQNEQFF.

This sequence joins TRBV7-2 and TRBJ2-5, with 12 bases that match TRBD2. V shed 5 bases, J shed 4 bases, and the junction held 8 bases outside the gene matches. This CDR3 comprises 16 residues. Germline values: CDR1 SGHTA, CDR2 FQGNSA. The chain's CDR3 is CASSARTSGMGETQYF. The CDR3 DNA follows: TGTGCCAGCAGCGCTCGGACTAGCGGGATGGGAGAGACCCAGTACTTC.

V gene TRBV11-2 combines with J gene TRBJ2-5, with 10 bases matching TRBD2. The CDR3 loop spans 15 amino acids. J lost 5 bases, V lost 5 bases, and 8 bases had no gene match. The germline gives CDR1 SGHAT, CDR2 FQNNGV. The CDR3 sequence: CASSLLAGVRETQYF. The CDR3 DNA sequence: TGTGCCAGCAGCCTCCTAGCGGGAGTCCGGGAGACCCAGTACTTC.

The CDR3 DNA follows: TGTGCCAGCAGCGCCGGGACTGGTTCCTACAATGAGCAGTTCTTC. It specifies CASSAGTGSYNEQFF. The rearrangement links TRBV7-2 to TRBJ2-1; D may be TRBD2 (6 bases). The CDR3 covers 15 residues. Trimming took off 5 bases at V and 1 base at J, with 12 bases between the two ends. Per the germline V gene, CDR1 is SGHTA and CDR2 is FQGNSA. The variable domain in full, with the rest retrieved from reference TRBV7-2 and TRBJ2-1, is GAGVSQSPSNKVTEKGKDVELRCDPISGHTALYWYRQSLGQGLEFLIYFQGNSAPDKSGLPSDRFSAERTGGSVSTLTIQRTQQEDSAVYLCASSAGTGSYNEQFFGPGTRLTVL.

The chain links TRBV30 to TRBJ1-5; tentative D call: TRBD1 (5 bases). CDR3 length: 13 amino acids. Trimming removed 5 bases at V and 5 bases at J, with 13 bases between. Germline values: CDR1 GTSNPN, CDR2 SVGIG (reference sequence). CDR3 DNA: TGTGCCTGGGCCGGGACCGCGGATCAGCCCCAGCATTTT. Its translation: CAWAGTADQPQHF. Together with reference TRBV30 and TRBJ1-5, the CDR3 gives the full variable domain: SQTIHQWPATLVQPVGSPLSLECTVEGTSNPNLYWYRQAAGRGLQLLFYSVGIGQISSEVPQNLSASRPQDRQFILSSKKLLLSDSGFYLCAWAGTADQPQHFGDGTRLSIL.

The chain couples TRBV7-2 to TRBJ2-5; D ambiguous. Between the trimmed V and J ends, which lost 5 bases and 1 base, there was a span of 2 bases. Germline V CDR1 and CDR2: SGHTA, FQGNSA. This CDR3 contains 11 residues. The CDR3 is CASSPQETQYF. CDR3 bases: TGTGCCAGCAGCCCCCAAGAGACCCAGTACTTC.

This chain links TRBV9 with TRBJ2-2, with D perhaps TRBD1 or TRBD2 (5 bases each). Germline CDR1 is SGDLS and CDR2 is YYNGEE. The CDR3 has 13 residues. V was trimmed by 4 bases and J by 4 bases, leaving 8 bases between them. The chain's CDR3 is CASSTGGTGELFF. CDR3 DNA: TGTGCCAGCAGCACTGGGGGCACCGGGGAGCTGTTTTTT.

The V gene is TRBV6-6, the J gene TRBJ1-4, with D perhaps matching TRBD1 (5 bases). Trimming took 5 bases from V and 6 from J, leaving 7 bases between them. This CDR3 has 12 residues. The germline gives CDR1 MNHNY, CDR2 SVGAGI (reference sequence). CDR3 sequence (DNA): TGTGCCAGCAGTACCAGGGATGAAAAACTGTTTTTT. This codes for CASSTRDEKLFF.

The chain links TRBV7-9 to TRBJ1-2, with 10 nucleotides matching TRBD1. The CDR3 has 17 amino acids. The germline V gene encodes CDR1 SEHNR and CDR2 FQNEAQ (reference sequence). With 3 bases clipped from V and 2 bases from J, the junction kept 9 bases outside the gene matches. This CDR3 is CASSLGPTGGLNYGYTF. Written as DNA, the CDR3 is TGTGCCAGCAGCTTGGGTCCGACAGGGGGCCTAAACTATGGCTACACCTTC.

The chain is built from TRBV7-2 and TRBJ1-2; the match to TRBD1 covers 9 bases. V trimming: 5 bases; J trimming: 4 bases; junction bases outside the gene matches: 8. CDR3 length equals 15 residues. Germline V gene data show CDR1 as SGHTA and CDR2 as FQGNSA. CDR3 coding DNA: TGTGCCAGCAGCGCTACAGGGGGCGCGGGCTATGGCTACACCTTC. It is translated as CASSATGGAGYGYTF.

This chain links TRBV6-1 with TRBJ1-4, with unresolved D. V gave up 10 bases and J gave up 5 bases, with 14 bases separating them. Germline values: CDR1 MNHNS, CDR2 SASEGT. The CDR3 sequence is 13 residues long. CDR3 loop: CATHFTWNEKLFF. As DNA, the CDR3 is TGTGCCACCCATTTTACGTGGAATGAAAAACTGTTTTTT.

By share of the sample, this clone is medium-sized. The chain joins TRBV7-8 to TRBJ2-5, with TRBD2 as a possible D gene (6 bases). The germline V gene has CDR1 SGHVS and CDR2 FQNEAQ. The CDR3 extends over 14 amino acids. The V gene lost 5 bases and the J gene lost 2 bases, with 12 bases spanning the gap. Written as DNA, the CDR3 is TGTGCCAGCAGCCTTAAGCGGGTTCAAGAGACCCAGTACTTC. It encodes CASSLKRVQETQYF.

V usage is TRBV5-1 and J usage is TRBJ1-3; TRBD1 might be the D (6 bases). The V gene's germline CDR1 is SGHRS and CDR2 YFSETQ. This CDR3 is built from 15 residues. V lost 4 bases and J 4 bases, leaving 15 bases between the germline ends. For the CDR3, the DNA is TGCGCCAGCAGCCAGTCAGGGGCCGGAGGAAACACCATATATTTT. Translating gives CASSQSGAGGNTIYF. Variable domain in full (rest from reference TRBV5-1 and TRBJ1-3): KAGVTQTPRYLIKTRGQQVTLSCSPISGHRSVSWYQQTPGQGLQFLFEYFSETQRNKGNFPGRFSGRQFSNSRSEMNVSTLELGDSALYLCASSQSGAGGNTIYFGEGSWLTVV.